This T cell receptor (beta chain) was sequenced during a study of technical replicates of blood from a few donors. V was trimmed by 5 bases and J by 2 bases, leaving 10 bases between them. Germline V gene data show CDR1 as SNHLY and CDR2 as FYNNEI. The CDR3 totals 15 residues. TCRdb's table, derived via immunoSEQ multiplex PCR, lists solely in-frame clones and lacks some. This sample has around 63,000 clones, with 90% to 95% found just once. The TCR was taken from a human donor in good health. Some clones in this sample may be carry-over from other donors' samples. Sequenced material: PBMCs. This rearrangement joins TRBV2 to TRBJ1-6; D perhaps matches TRBD1 (6 bases). The CDR3 loop reads CASSPQGPYNSPLHF. CDR3 coding DNA: TGTGCCAGCAGTCCACAGGGACCCTATAATTCACCCCTCCACTTT.